The next 23 T cell receptor beta chains were all read from a single sample in a study of T-cell memory formation after mild COVID-19. TCRdb independently ran MiXCR on the 5' RACE reads; one entry per CDR3 protein. This sample yields some 210,000 distinct CDR3 sequences, of which around 30% are seen a single time; over 9.5% belongs to the top ten. Sequenced sample: PBMCs or a T cell subset sorted from them (not recorded which). These receptors came from an adult woman who had mild COVID-19 (a few samples of this study predate the infection). Cell type and time point are not known.

CDR3 coding DNA: TGTGCCAGCAGTTCGCCCCCCCAGGGAAGGAGAGCTTTCTTT. Translated, it gives CASSSPPQGRRAFF. The chain couples TRBV28 to TRBJ1-1, with D tentatively TRBD1 (5 bases). V was pared by 4 bases and J by 10 bases, with 19 bases between. Germline-derived CDR1 and CDR2 are MDHEN and SYDVKM. The CDR3 contains 14 residues. Full variable domain (rest looked up from reference TRBV28 and TRBJ1-1): DVKVTQSSRYLVKRTGEKVFLECVQDMDHENMFWYRQDPGLGLRLIYFSYDVKMKEKGDIPEGYSVSREKKERFSLILESASTNQTSMYLCASSSPPQGRRAFFGQGTRLTVV.

This clonotype has more than one count but fewer than ten. V is TRBV5-1 and J is TRBJ2-4, with D perhaps matching TRBD2 (6 bases). The CDR3 runs to 16 residues. Germline V gene sequence: CDR1 SGHRS, CDR2 YFSETQ. V dropped 4 bases and J dropped 0 bases, with 14 bases sitting between them. The CDR3 protein is CASSLLGSEAKNIQYF. In nucleotides, the CDR3 is TGCGCCAGCAGCCTTCTCGGGAGCGAAGCCAAAAACATTCAGTACTTC.

The V and J genes are TRBV29-1 and TRBJ2-5; the D is unclear. Germline CDR1 is SQVTM and CDR2 is ANQGSEA. V was pared by 3 bases and J by 5 bases, with 13 bases between. The CDR3 covers 13 residues. This chain's CDR3 is CSVDAGPGETQYF. The CDR3 nucleotides are TGCAGCGTTGACGCCGGGCCCGGCGAGACCCAGTACTTC.

This clonotype was seen ten or more times. The chain is built from TRBV2 and TRBJ2-1; D remains ambiguous. CDR3 length: 14 residues. In germline, CDR1 is SNHLY, CDR2 FYNNEI. Trimming removed 6 bases from V and 4 bases from J, with 13 bases in between. CDR3: CASRRHQFYNEQFF. The CDR3 bases are TGTGCCAGCAGGCGACACCAATTTTACAATGAGCAGTTCTTC. The whole variable domain, remainder taken from reference TRBV2 and TRBJ2-1, is EPEVTQTPSHQVTQMGQEVILRCVPISNHLYFYWYRQILGQKVEFLVSFYNNEISEKSEIFDDQFSVERPDGSNFTLKIRSTKLEDSAMYFCASRRHQFYNEQFFGPGTRLTVL.

This clonotype has a handful of counts. The rearrangement links TRBV19 to TRBJ2-7; D gene unclear. Germline V gene data show CDR1 as LNHDA and CDR2 as SQIVND (reference sequence). The CDR3 runs 15 residues. V lost 4 bases and J 1 base, leaving 14 bases between the germline ends. In DNA, the CDR3 is TGTGCCAGTAGTACATCGATGGGGATATCCTACGAGCAGTACTTC. The encoded protein is CASSTSMGISYEQYF.

This clonotype has a handful of counts. The V call is TRBV15, the J call TRBJ2-3; the D gene could be TRBD1 or TRBD2 (6 bases each). The CDR3 consists of 15 residues. Germline CDR1 and CDR2: LNHNV and YYDKDF (reference sequence). Deletions cut 0 bases from V and 2 bases from J, with 9 bases between. The CDR3 nucleotides read TGTGCCACCAGCAGAGAGGAGGGGGTCACAGATACGCAGTATTTT. Its translation is CATSREEGVTDTQYF.

Only a few counts were recorded for this clonotype. This chain connects TRBV20-1 to TRBJ1-1; no firm D call. This CDR3 has 11 amino acids. Trimming removed 6 bases from V and 8 bases from J, with 13 bases in between. The germline gives CDR1 DFQATT, CDR2 SNEGSKA (reference sequence). The chain's CDR3 is CSALGEPEAFF. The CDR3 nucleotides are TGCAGTGCCCTTGGGGAACCCGAAGCTTTCTTT.

This chain links TRBV4-2 with TRBJ2-7; D possibly corresponds to TRBD1 (7 bases). The length of the CDR3 is 16 residues. The V gene's germline CDR1 is LGHNA and CDR2 YNFKEQ. The germline V and J ends were trimmed by 0 bases and 3 bases, with 15 bases remaining between them. The CDR3 reads CASSQDPAGGFYEQYF. For the CDR3, the DNA is TGTGCCAGCAGCCAAGATCCGGCAGGGGGGTTCTACGAGCAGTACTTC.

The genes are TRBV6-2 or TRBV6-3 and TRBJ2-5; 10 nucleotides match TRBD2. Losses at the gene ends were 7 bases for V and 4 bases for J; bases not matched to a gene: 3. The CDR3 runs to 13 residues. The germline gives CDR1 MNHEY, CDR2 SVGEGT. Here the CDR3 reads CASILAGRETQYF. As DNA, the CDR3 is TGTGCCAGCATACTAGCGGGAAGAGAGACCCAGTACTTC.

This clonotype was found a few times. The chain uses TRBV29-1 and TRBJ1-1; D is unresolved. V was trimmed by 0 bases and J by 4 bases, leaving 9 bases between them. Per germline, CDR1 SQVTM and CDR2 ANQGSEA. CDR3 length: 13 amino acids. The CDR3 loop reads CSVEDTGGTEAFF. The DNA for the CDR3 is TGCAGCGTTGAAGATACCGGAGGCACTGAAGCTTTCTTT.

This clonotype turned up a few times. The J gene is TRBJ2-3, the V gene TRBV6-2 or TRBV6-3, with TRBD2 matching 9 bases. The V and J ends lost 8 bases and 7 bases, in that order; junction bases with no gene match: 7. Germline lookup yields CDR1 MNHEY and CDR2 SVGEGT. This CDR3 has 13 amino acids. The DNA of the CDR3 is TGTGCCAGCTACGGCGGGAGGGTGAATACGCAGTATTTT. Amino acid sequence: CASYGGRVNTQYF.

This clonotype was observed a few times. The CDR3 nucleotides are TGTGCCAGCAAGGAGAGCCCCTACAATGAGCAGTTCTTC. Encoded protein: CASKESPYNEQFF. The chain combines TRBV12-3 or TRBV12-4 with TRBJ2-1; D is undetermined. V was cut by 7 bases and J by 2 bases, with 9 bases left in between. The CDR3 is made up of 13 amino acids.

This clonotype turned up a few times. This chain joins TRBV11-3 and TRBJ2-7; 9 bases agree with TRBD2. There are 21 residues in the CDR3. With V trimmed by 5 bases and J by 2 bases, 25 bases remained unmatched. Germline assignment: CDR1 SGHNT and CDR2 YENEEA. CDR3 sequence (DNA): TGTGCCAGCAGCACCCATGCTGGGGTTACGTCTAGCGGGACAAGCGCCTACGAGCAGTACTTC. Translated, it gives CASSTHAGVTSSGTSAYEQYF.

The rearrangement joins TRBV6-5 to TRBJ2-1; D remains ambiguous. CDR1 is MNHEY and CDR2 is SVGAGI in the germline V gene. V dropped 6 bases and J dropped 8 bases, with 17 bases sitting between them. The CDR3 spans 14 residues. The CDR3 here is CASRPGPPGDEQFF. In DNA, the CDR3 is TGTGCCAGCAGACCCGGCCCCCCTGGGGATGAGCAGTTCTTC.

Only a few counts were recorded for this clonotype. Here the CDR3 reads CATSRRTGGGDTQYF. As DNA, the CDR3 is TGTGCCACCAGCAGGCGGACAGGGGGAGGCGATACGCAGTATTTT. The V gene is TRBV15, the J gene TRBJ2-3, with 10 bases matching TRBD1. The CDR3 contains 15 residues. V gave up 3 bases and J gave up 6 bases; unmatched junction bases: 6. Per germline, CDR1 LNHNV and CDR2 YYDKDF (reference sequence).

This CDR3 reads CASSLDRKNTEAFF. The CDR3 DNA follows: TGTGCCAGCTCACTGGACAGAAAGAACACTGAAGCTTTCTTT. The V call is TRBV18, the J call TRBJ1-1; D is perhaps TRBD1 (6 bases). Germline assignment: CDR1 KGHSH and CDR2 LQKENI. V dropped 4 bases and J dropped 1 base, with 10 bases sitting between them. This CDR3 is built from 14 residues.

This clonotype was recorded a few times. The CDR3, as DNA: TGTGCCAGCAGTTACGGGCAGGGGATGGGCTACACCTTC. Translation gives CASSYGQGMGYTF. The chain joins TRBV6-5 to TRBJ1-2, with a weak D call TRBD1 (6 bases). Per germline, CDR1 MNHEY and CDR2 SVGAGI. V was pared by 2 bases and J by 8 bases, with 12 bases between. The CDR3 spans 13 residues.

The gene calls are TRBV27 and TRBJ1-2, with TRBD1 identical over 11 bases. Germline CDR1 MNHEY, CDR2 SMNVEV (reference sequence). The CDR3 covers 14 residues. The junction had 0 bases not matched to a gene; V was cut back by 2 bases and J by 4 bases. This CDR3 reads CASSLGTGGYGYTF. Written as DNA, the CDR3 is TGTGCCAGCAGTTTAGGGACAGGGGGCTATGGCTACACCTTC.

V usage is TRBV7-2 and J usage is TRBJ2-2; D not certain. Germline V gene lookup returns CDR1 SGHTA and CDR2 FQGNSA. Trimming took 2 bases from V and 4 from J, leaving 14 bases between them. The CDR3 extends over 16 amino acids. Written as DNA, the CDR3 is TGTGCCAGCAGCTTATTGGCGACATCAAGCACCGGGGAGCTGTTTTTT. Translation gives CASSLLATSSTGELFF.

The CDR3 coding sequence is TGTGCCAGCTCACCCCGACAGGGAAATGGCAATGAGCAGTTCTTC. Translation gives CASSPRQGNGNEQFF. This sequence joins TRBV18 and TRBJ2-1; 7 bases align to TRBD1. This CDR3 is built from 15 residues. Germline V gene sequence: CDR1 KGHSH, CDR2 LQKENI. V lost 3 bases, J lost 6 bases, and 8 bases stayed unmatched.

The gene calls are TRBV5-1 and TRBJ2-1, with 8 bases lining up with TRBD2. In germline, CDR1 is SGHRS, CDR2 YFSETQ. The junction had 8 bases not matched to a gene; V was cut back by 8 bases and J by 4 bases. The CDR3 covers 14 residues. DNA for the CDR3: TGCGCCAGTAATGCCGGGAGGGCATACAATGAGCAGTTCTTC. Amino acids: CASNAGRAYNEQFF.

The chain combines TRBV4-3 with TRBJ2-3; 10 nucleotides agree with TRBD1. CDR3 length: 16 amino acids. The trim removed 3 bases at V and 5 bases at J, leaving 8 bases unmatched. Germline lookup yields CDR1 LGHNA and CDR2 YSLEER. The CDR3 DNA sequence: TGCGCCAGCAGCCAGATTACCGGGACAGGGGAAGATACGCAGTATTTT. Translation: CASSQITGTGEDTQYF.

The rearrangement uses TRBV27 and TRBJ2-7; D gene uncertain. The ends were cut back, 3 bases at V and 2 bases at J, with 5 bases in the middle. The germline gives CDR1 MNHEY, CDR2 SMNVEV (reference sequence). The CDR3 is made up of 12 amino acids. This CDR3 is CASSFGAYEQYF. CDR3 DNA: TGTGCCAGCAGTTTCGGTGCCTACGAGCAGTACTTC.